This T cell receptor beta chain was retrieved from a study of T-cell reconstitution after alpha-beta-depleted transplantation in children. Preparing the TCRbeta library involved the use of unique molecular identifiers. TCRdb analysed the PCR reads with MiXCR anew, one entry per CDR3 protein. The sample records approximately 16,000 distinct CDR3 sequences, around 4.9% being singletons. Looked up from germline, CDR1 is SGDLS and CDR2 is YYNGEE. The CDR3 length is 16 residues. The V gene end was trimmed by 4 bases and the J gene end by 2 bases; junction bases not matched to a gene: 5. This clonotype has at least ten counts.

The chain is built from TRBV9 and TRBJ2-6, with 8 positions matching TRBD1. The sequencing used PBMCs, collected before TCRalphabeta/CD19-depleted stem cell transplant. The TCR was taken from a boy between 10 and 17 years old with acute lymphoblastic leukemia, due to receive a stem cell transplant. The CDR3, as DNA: TGTGCCAGCAGCCGACAGGGGTTGGCTGGGGCCAACGTCCTGACTTTC. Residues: CASSRQGLAGANVLTF.